Listed below are T cell receptor beta chains from one sample, sequenced in a study of cytomegalovirus exposure and HLA in healthy donors. Generated by immunoSEQ multiplex PCR, the TCRdb table keeps only in-frame clones and is missing some. Of under 200,000 clones listed, approximately 67% were seen once; the top ten hold roughly 4.4%. Sequenced: PBMCs. Receptor source: a woman aged 18-35 years in good health and CMV-seropositive. CDR3s include the opening cysteine and the closing phenylalanine or tryptophan. Each record gives: D gene, CDR3 length, V gene, CDR3 protein. A D gene is named only where the DNA matches it firmly.

NA,14,TRBV9,CASSESSTNEKLFF
TRBD1,14,TRBV18,CASSPLDRDYGYTF
NA,13,TRBV9,CASPTGLMYGYTF
NA,14,TRBV27,CASSSRGFGYEQYF
NA,14,TRBV7-8,CASNPTAVSYEQYF
TRBD1,13,TRBV30,CASQGQYNQPQHF
TRBD2,16,TRBV7-8,CASIKLAGGYTGELFF
TRBD2,15,TRBV18,CASSLLAGGSYEQYF
NA,16,TRBV4-1,CASSQVMAAGPYEQYF
NA,11,TRBV19,CATGNGKRAFF
TRBD1,16,TRBV5-6,CASSLGEDRVLREQYF
TRBD1,14,TRBV5-4,CASSAGQGASPLHF
NA,15,TRBV7-2,CASSLTGTISYEQYF
NA,14,TRBV7-2,CASSFGLNTGELFF
NA,12,TRBV6-5,CASSPGVGELFF
NA,13,TRBV29-1,CSALTGLSYEQYF
TRBD2,16,TRBV7-9,CASSQWTSGADNEQFF
NA,13,TRBV19,CASSISSNQPQHF
TRBD2,18,TRBV6-4,CARLPGLESQISTDTQYF
NA,14,TRBV30,CAWTEFRSGNTIYF
TRBD1,15,TRBV27,CASKIGTGTGNTIYF
NA,14,TRBV9,CASSVSGATDTQYF
TRBD1,14,TRBV13,CASSTRGQGGGYTF
TRBD2,20,TRBV9,CASSVGPWASGSVNTGELFF
TRBD2,18,TRBV5-1,CASSSGEGYQRFFYEQYF
NA,17,TRBV7-9,CASSLTGQVATNEKLFF
NA,14,TRBV6-6,CASSQGNSNQPQHF
NA,15,TRBV4-2,CASSQDLVAEYEQYF
NA,13,TRBV30,CAWSGQAQETQYF
NA,16,TRBV15,CATSRGWGTNTGELFF
NA,15,TRBV4-3,CASSQDRDTHYEQYF
NA,16,TRBV6-5,CASSLSGVYSNQPQHF
NA,14,TRBV10-3,CAIRSYEGNTEAFF
NA,15,TRBV6-5,CASSYLVSGRTEAFF
NA,13,TRBV2,CASSETEQETQYF
NA,16,TRBV10-1,CASSEGPGDSNTEAFF
NA,11,TRBV7-9,CASSPINEQFF
NA,14,TRBV7-2,CASSDRYGGYGYTF
TRBD2,16,TRBV27,CASKRTGGPFMYEQYF
NA,13,TRBV5-6,CASSPRVTGQAFF
NA,16,TRBV4-1,CASSQSGGGRHQPQHF
TRBD2,14,TRBV7-9,CASSFTSGTGEQYF
NA,16,TRBV6-1,CASSGRTASTNGEQFF
NA,12,TRBV6-6,CASSPPAYEQYF
NA,13,TRBV29-1,CSVATQGGDTQYF